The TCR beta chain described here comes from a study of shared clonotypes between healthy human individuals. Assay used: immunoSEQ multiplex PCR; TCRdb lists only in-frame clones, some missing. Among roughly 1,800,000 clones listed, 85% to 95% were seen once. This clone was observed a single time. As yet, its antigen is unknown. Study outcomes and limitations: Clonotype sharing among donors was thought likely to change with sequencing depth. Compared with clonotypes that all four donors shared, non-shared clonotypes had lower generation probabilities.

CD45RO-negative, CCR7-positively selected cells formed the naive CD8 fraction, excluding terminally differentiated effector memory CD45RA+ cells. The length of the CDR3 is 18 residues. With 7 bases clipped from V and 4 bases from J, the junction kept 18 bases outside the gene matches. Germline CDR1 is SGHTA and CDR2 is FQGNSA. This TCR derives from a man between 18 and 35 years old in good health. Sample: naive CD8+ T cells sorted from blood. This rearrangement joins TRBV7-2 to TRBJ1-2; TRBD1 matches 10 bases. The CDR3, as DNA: TGTGCCAGCACCGAGAGACGAGATGGACAGGGGGAACGCTATGGCTACACCTTC. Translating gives CASTERRDGQGERYGYTF.